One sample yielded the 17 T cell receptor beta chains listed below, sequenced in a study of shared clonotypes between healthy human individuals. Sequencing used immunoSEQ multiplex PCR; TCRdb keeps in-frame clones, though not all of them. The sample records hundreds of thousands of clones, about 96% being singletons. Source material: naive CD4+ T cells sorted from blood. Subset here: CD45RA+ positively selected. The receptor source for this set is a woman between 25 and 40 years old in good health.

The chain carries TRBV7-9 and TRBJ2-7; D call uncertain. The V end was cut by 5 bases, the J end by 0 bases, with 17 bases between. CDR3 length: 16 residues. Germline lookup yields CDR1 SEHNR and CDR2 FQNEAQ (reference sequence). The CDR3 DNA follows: TGTGCCAGCAGCAAAACCACAAAGTCAAGCTCCTACGAGCAGTACTTC. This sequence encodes CASSKTTKSSSYEQYF.

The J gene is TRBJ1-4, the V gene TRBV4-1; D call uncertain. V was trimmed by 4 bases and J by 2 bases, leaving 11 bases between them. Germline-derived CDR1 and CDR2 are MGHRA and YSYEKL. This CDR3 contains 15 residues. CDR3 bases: TGCGCCAGCAGCCGTCGAACGGATACTAATGAAAAACTGTTTTTT. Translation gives CASSRRTDTNEKLFF.

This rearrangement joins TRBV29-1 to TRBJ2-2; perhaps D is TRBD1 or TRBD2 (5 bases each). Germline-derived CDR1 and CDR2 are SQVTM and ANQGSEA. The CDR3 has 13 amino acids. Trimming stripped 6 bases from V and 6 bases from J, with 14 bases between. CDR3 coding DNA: TGCAGCGTCGATGCGGTGGGGGCCGGGGAGCTGTTTTTT. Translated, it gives CSVDAVGAGELFF.

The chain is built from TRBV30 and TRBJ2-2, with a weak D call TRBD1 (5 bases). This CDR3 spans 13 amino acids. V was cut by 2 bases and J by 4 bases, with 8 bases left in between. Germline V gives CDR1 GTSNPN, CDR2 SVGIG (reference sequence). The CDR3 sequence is CAWSPQGTGELFF. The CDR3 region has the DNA TGTGCCTGGAGTCCTCAGGGCACCGGGGAGCTGTTTTTT.

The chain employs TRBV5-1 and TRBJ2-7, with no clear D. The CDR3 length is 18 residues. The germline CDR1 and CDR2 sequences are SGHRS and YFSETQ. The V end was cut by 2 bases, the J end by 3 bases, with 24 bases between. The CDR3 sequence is CASSLGVSPGSKYYEQYF. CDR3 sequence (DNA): TGCGCCAGCAGCTTAGGAGTCTCCCCAGGTTCGAAATACTACGAGCAGTACTTC.

CDR3 in amino acids: CASSLVRGGEQFF. The CDR3 DNA follows: TGTGCCAGCAGCTTGGTAAGAGGGGGTGAGCAGTTCTTC. The chain couples TRBV5-4 to TRBJ2-1, with a tentative D call TRBD1 (6 bases). CDR3 length: 13 residues. Germline lookup yields CDR1 SGHNT and CDR2 YYREEE (reference sequence). Trimming took off 0 bases at V and 9 bases at J, with 10 bases between the two ends.

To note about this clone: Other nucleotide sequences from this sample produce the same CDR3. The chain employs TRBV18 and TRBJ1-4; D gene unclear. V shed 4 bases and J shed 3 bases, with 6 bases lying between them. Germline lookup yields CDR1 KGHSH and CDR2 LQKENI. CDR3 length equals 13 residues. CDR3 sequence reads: CASSQGSNEKLFF. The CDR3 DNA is TGTGCCAGCTCACAGGGTTCTAATGAAAAACTGTTTTTT.

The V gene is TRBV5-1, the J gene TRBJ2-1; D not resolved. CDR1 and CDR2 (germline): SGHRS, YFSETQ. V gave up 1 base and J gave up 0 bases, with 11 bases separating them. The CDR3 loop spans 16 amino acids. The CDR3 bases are TGCGCCAGCAGCTTGAACCCGGCGAGCTCCTACAATGAGCAGTTCTTC. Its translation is CASSLNPASSYNEQFF.

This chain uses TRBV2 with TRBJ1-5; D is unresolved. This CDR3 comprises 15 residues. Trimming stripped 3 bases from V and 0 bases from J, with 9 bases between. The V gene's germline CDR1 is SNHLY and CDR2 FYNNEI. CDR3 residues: CASSEHRNSNQPQHF. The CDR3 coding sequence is TGTGCCAGCAGTGAGCATAGAAATAGCAATCAGCCCCAGCATTTT.

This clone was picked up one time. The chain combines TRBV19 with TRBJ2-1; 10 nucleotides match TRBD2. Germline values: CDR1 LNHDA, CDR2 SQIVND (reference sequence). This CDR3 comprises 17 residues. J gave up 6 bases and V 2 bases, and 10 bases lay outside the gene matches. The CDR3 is CASSISASGSGVNEQFF. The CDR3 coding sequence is TGTGCCAGTAGTATATCGGCTAGCGGGAGTGGGGTCAATGAGCAGTTCTTC.

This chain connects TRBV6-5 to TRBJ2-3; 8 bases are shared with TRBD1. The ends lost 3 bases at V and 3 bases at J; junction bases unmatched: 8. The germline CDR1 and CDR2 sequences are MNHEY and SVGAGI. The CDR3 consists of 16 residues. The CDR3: CASSYGPGQGTDTQYF. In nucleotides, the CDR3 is TGTGCCAGCAGTTATGGGCCCGGACAGGGTACAGATACGCAGTATTTT.

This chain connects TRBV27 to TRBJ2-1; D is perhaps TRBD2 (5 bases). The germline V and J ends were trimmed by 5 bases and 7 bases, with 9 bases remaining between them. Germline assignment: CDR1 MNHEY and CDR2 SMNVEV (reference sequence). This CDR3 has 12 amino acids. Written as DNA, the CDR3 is TGTGCCAGCAGTAGGACTTGGAATGAGCAGTTCTTC. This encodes CASSRTWNEQFF.

This CDR3 reads CASSQNSYEQYF. CDR3 DNA: TGCGCCAGCAGCCAGAATTCCTACGAGCAGTACTTC. J is TRBJ2-7 and V is TRBV5-1; D uncertain. The CDR3 runs to 12 residues. Germline V gives CDR1 SGHRS, CDR2 YFSETQ. The germline V and J ends were trimmed by 4 bases and 1 base, with 6 bases remaining between them.

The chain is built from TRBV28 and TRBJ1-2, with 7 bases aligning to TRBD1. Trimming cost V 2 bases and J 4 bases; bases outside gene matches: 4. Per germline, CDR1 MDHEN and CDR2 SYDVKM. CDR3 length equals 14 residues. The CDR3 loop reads CASSLTTGIYGYTF. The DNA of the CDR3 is TGTGCCAGCAGTTTAACGACAGGGATCTATGGCTACACCTTC.

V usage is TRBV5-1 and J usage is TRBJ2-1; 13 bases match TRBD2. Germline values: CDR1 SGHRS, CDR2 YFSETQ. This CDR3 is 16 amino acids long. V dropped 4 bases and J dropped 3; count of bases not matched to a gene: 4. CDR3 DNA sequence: TGCGCCAGCAGCCCTAGACTAGCGGGAGGCTACAATGAGCAGTTCTTC. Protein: CASSPRLAGGYNEQFF.

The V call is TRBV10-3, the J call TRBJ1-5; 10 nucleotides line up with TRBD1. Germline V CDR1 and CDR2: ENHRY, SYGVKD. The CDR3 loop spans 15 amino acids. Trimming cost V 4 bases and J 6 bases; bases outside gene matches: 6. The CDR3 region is CAISVGTGERQPQHF. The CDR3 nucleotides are TGTGCCATCAGTGTTGGGACAGGGGAGCGTCAGCCCCAGCATTTT.

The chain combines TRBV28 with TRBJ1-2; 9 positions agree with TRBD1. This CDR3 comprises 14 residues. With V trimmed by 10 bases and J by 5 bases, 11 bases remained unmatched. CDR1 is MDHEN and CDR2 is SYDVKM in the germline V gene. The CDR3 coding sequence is TGTGCCACTCTCGTGGTCGGACAGGGGTATGGCTACACCTTC. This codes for CATLVVGQGYGYTF.